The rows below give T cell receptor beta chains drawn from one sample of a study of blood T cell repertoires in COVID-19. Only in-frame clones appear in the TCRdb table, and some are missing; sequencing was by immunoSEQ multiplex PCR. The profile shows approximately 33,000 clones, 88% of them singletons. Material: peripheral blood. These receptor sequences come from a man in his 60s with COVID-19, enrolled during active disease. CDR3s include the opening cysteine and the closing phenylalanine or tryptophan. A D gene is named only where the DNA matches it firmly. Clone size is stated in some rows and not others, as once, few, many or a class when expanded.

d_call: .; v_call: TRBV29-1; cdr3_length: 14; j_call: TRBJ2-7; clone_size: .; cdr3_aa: CSVEWGEVSAEQYF; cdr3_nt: TGCAGCGTTGAATGGGGCGAGGTTTCTGCCGAGCAGTACTTC
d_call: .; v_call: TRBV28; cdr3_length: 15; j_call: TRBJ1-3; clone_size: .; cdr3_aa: CASSPRRTAGNTIYF; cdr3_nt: TGTGCCAGCAGTCCACGTCGGACTGCTGGAAACACCATATATTTT
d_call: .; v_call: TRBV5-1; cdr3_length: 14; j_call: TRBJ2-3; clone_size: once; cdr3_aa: CASMREQSTDTQYF; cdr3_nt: TGCGCCAGCATGAGGGAGCAGTCCACAGATACGCAGTATTTT
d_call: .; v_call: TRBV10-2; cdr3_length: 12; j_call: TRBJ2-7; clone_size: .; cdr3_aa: CASKGGDGEQYF; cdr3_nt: TGCGCCAGCAAAGGGGGGGATGGGGAGCAGTACTTC
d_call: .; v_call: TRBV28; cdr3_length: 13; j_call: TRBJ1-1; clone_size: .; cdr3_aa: CASVNYVNTEAFF; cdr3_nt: TGTGCCAGCGTCAACTACGTGAACACTGAAGCTTTCTTT
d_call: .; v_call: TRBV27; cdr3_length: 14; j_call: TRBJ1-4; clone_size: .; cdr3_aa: CASSDQGMEEKLFF; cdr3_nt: TGTGCCAGCAGTGATCAGGGAATGGAGGAAAAACTGTTTTTT
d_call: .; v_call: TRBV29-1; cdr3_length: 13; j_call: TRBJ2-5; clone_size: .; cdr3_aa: CSVEVGAQETQYF; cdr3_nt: TGCAGCGTTGAGGTGGGAGCCCAAGAGACCCAGTACTTC
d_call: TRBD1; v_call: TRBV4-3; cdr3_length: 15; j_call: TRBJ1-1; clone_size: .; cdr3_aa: CASSQGTGGYTEAFF; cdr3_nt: TGCGCCAGCAGCCAGGGAACAGGGGGCTACACTGAAGCTTTCTTT
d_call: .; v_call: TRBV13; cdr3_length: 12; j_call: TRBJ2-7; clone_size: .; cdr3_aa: CASSTDNDEQYF; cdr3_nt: TGTGCCAGCAGTACGGACAACGACGAGCAGTACTTC
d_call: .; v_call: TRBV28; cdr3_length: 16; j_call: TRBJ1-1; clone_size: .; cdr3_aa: CASSPTGSMLGTEAFF; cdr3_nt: TGTGCCAGCAGCCCGACAGGTTCGATGCTGGGAACTGAAGCTTTCTTT
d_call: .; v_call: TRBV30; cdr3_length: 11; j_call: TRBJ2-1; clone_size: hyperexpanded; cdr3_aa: CAWSPEGEQFF; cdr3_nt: TGTGCCTGGAGTCCCGAGGGTGAGCAGTTCTTC
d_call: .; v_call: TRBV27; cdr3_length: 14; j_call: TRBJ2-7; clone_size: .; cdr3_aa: CASSSTVESYEQYF; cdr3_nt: TGTGCCAGCAGTTCGACAGTGGAGTCCTACGAGCAGTACTTC
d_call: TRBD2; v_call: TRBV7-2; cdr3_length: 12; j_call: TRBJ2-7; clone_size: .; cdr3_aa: CASSPRGGEQYF; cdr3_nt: TGTGCCAGCAGCCCCCGGGGGGGGGAGCAGTACTTC
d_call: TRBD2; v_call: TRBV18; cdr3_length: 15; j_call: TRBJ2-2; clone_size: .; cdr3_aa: CASSPTSGRPGELFF; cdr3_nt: TGTGCCAGCTCGCCGACTAGCGGGAGGCCCGGGGAGCTGTTTTTT
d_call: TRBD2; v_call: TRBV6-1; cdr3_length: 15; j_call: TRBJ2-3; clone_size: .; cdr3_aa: CASSELAGGPDTQYF; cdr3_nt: TGTGCCAGCAGTGAACTAGCGGGAGGGCCAGATACGCAGTATTTT
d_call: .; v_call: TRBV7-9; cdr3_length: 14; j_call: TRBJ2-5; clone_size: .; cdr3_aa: CASSLFFGQETQYF; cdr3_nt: TGTGCCAGCAGCTTATTTTTCGGGCAAGAGACCCAGTACTTC
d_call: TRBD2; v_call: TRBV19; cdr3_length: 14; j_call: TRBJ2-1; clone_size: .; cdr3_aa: CASSIDGTSVEQFF; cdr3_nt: TGTGCCAGTAGTATAGATGGGACTAGCGTGGAGCAGTTCTTC
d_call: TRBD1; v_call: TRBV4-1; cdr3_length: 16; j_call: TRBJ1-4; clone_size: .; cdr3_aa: CASSQDLDRGKEKLFF; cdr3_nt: TGCGCCAGCAGCCAAGACTTAGACAGGGGGAAGGAAAAACTGTTTTTT
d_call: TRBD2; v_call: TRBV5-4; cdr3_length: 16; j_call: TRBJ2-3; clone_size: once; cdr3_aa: CASSLGDGGVVDTQYF; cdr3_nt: TGTGCCAGCAGCTTGGGGGATGGGGGGGTCGTAGATACGCAGTATTTT
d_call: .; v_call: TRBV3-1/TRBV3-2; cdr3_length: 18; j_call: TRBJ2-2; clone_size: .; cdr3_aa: CASSQAGTGTPNTGELFF; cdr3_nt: TGTGCCAGCAGCCAAGCGGGGACCGGGACTCCTAACACCGGGGAGCTGTTTTTT
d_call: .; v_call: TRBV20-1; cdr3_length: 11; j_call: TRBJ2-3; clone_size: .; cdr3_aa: CSARRADTQYF; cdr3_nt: TGCAGTGCTAGAAGAGCAGATACGCAGTATTTT
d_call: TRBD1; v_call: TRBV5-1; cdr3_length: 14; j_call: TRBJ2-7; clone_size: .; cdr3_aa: CASSSQGEGYEQYF; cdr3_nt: TGCGCCAGCAGCTCTCAGGGGGAAGGCTACGAGCAGTACTTC
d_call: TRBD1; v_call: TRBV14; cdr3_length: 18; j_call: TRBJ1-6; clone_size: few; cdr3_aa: CASSQEGVRTGISSPLHF; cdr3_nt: TGTGCCAGCAGCCAAGAGGGGGTAAGGACAGGGATAAGTTCACCCCTCCACTTT
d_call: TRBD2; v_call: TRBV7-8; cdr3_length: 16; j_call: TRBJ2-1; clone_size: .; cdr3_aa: CASRSKSGRTYNEQFF; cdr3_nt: TGTGCCAGCAGGTCAAAAAGCGGGAGAACCTACAATGAGCAGTTCTTC
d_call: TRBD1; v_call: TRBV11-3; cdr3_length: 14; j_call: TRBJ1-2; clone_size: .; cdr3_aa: CASSLVGQGYGYTF; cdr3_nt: TGTGCCAGCAGCTTAGTAGGACAGGGCTATGGCTACACCTTC
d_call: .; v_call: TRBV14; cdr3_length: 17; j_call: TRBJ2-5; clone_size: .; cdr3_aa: CASSQVETARGWETQYF; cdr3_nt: TGTGCCAGCAGCCAGGTAGAAACGGCCAGGGGTTGGGAGACCCAGTACTTC
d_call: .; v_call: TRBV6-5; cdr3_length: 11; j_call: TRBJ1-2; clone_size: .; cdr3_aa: CASGTLYGYTF; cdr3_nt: TGTGCCAGCGGGACACTCTATGGCTACACCTTC
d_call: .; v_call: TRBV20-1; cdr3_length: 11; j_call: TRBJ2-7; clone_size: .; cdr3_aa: CSASSGHEQYF; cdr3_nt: TGCAGTGCTAGCAGTGGCCACGAGCAGTACTTC
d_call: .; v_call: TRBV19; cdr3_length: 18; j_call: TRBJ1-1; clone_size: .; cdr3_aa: CASTPRGERTVTNTEAFF; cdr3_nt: TGTGCCAGTACTCCCCGGGGTGAGAGGACAGTAACGAACACTGAAGCTTTCTTT
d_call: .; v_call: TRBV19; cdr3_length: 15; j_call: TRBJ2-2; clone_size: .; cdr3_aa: CASSVGGRGTGELFF; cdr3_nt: TGTGCCAGTAGTGTTGGAGGGCGTGGGACCGGGGAGCTGTTTTTT
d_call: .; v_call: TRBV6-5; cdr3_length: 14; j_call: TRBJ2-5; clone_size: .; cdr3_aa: CASSYGRGQETQYF; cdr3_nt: TGTGCCAGCAGTTACGGCAGGGGCCAAGAGACCCAGTACTTC
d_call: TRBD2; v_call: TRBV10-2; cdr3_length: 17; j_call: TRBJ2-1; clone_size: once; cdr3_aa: CASSDPRGTSAYNEQFF; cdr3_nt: TGCGCCAGCAGTGACCCTCGAGGGACTAGCGCCTACAATGAGCAGTTCTTC
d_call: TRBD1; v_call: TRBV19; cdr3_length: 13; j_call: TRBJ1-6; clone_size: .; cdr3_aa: CASSGQYNSPLHF; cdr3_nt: TGTGCCAGTTCGGGACAGTATAATTCACCCCTCCACTTT
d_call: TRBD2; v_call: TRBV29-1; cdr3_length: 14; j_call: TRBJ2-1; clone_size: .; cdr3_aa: CSSQGGPLVGEQFF; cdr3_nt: TGCAGCTCTCAGGGAGGGCCCCTGGTGGGTGAGCAGTTCTTC
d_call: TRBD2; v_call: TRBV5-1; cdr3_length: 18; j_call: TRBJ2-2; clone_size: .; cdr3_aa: CASSRQERSTSRTGELFF; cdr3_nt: TGCGCCAGCAGTCGGCAGGAGAGGTCGACTAGCCGCACCGGGGAGCTGTTTTTT
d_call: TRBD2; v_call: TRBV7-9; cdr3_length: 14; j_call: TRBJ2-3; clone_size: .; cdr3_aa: CASSGSGSTDTQYF; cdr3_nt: TGTGCCAGCAGCGGTAGCGGGAGCACAGATACGCAGTATTTT
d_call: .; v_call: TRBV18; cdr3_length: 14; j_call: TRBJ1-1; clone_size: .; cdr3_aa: CASSPGQGSTEAFF; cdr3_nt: TGTGCCAGCTCACCAGGGCAGGGATCCACTGAAGCTTTCTTT
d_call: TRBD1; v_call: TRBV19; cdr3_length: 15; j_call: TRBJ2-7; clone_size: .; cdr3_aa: CASSMVGQGRYEQYF; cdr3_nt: TGTGCCAGTAGTATGGTGGGACAGGGCCGATACGAGCAGTACTTC
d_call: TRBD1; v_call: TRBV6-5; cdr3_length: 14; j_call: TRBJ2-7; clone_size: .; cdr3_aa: CASARRDRESEQYF; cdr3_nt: TGTGCCAGCGCCCGGCGGGACAGGGAGAGCGAGCAGTACTTC
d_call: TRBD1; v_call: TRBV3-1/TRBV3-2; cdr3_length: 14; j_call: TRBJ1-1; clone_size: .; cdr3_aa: CASSQMQGDTEAFF; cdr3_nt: TGTGCCAGCAGCCAGATGCAGGGGGACACTGAAGCTTTCTTT
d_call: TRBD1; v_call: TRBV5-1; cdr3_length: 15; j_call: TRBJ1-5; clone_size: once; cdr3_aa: CASRPDGTESSPQHF; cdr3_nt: TGCGCCAGCAGACCCGACGGGACAGAGAGTTCGCCCCAGCATTTT
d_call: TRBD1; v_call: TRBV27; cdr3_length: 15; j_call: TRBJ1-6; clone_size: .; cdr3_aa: CASTKAGGFLSPLHF; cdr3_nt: TGTGCCAGCACCAAGGCAGGGGGTTTCTTATCACCCCTCCACTTT
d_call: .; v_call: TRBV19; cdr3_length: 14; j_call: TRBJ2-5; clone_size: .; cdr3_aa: CASSITRVGETQYF; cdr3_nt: TGTGCCAGTAGTATAACCAGGGTGGGAGAGACCCAGTACTTC
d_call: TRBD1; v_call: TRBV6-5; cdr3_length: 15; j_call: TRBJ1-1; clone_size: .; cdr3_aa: CASSSRQGSNTEAFF; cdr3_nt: TGTGCCAGCAGCTCCAGACAGGGGTCGAACACTGAAGCTTTCTTT
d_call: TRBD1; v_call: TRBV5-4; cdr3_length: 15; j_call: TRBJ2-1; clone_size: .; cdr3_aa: CASSWATGVGGEQFF; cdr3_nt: TGTGCCAGCAGCTGGGCGACAGGGGTAGGGGGTGAGCAGTTCTTC
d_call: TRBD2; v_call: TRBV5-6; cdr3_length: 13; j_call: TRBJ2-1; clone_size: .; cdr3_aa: CASSSGTNYKQFF; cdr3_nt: TGTGCCAGCAGCTCCGGGACTAACTATAAGCAGTTCTTC
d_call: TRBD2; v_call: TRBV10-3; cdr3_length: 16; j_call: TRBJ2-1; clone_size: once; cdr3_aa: CAISARTSGRLNEQFF; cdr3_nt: TGTGCCATCAGTGCAAGAACTAGCGGGAGACTCAATGAGCAGTTCTTC
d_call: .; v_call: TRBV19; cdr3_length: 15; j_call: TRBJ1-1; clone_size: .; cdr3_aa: CASSISVDQDTEAFF; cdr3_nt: TGTGCCAGTAGTATTAGCGTGGACCAGGACACTGAAGCTTTCTTT
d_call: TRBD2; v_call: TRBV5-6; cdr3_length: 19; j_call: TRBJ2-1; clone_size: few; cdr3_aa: CASSLGVSGSPFSYNEQFF; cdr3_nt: TGTGCCAGCAGCTTGGGGGTTAGCGGGAGCCCCTTTTCCTACAATGAGCAGTTCTTC
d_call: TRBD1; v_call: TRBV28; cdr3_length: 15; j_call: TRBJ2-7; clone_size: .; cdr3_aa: CASSLSLSMDRTTTF; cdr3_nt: TGTGCCAGCAGTTTGTCACTCTCCATGGACAGGACGACGACTTTC
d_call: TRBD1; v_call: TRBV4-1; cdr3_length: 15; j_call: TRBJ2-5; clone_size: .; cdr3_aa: CASSQSGTGGETQYF; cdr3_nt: TGCGCCAGCAGCCAATCCGGGACAGGGGGAGAGACCCAGTACTTC
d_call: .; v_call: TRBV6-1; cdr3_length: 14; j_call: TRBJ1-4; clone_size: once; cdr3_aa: CASSEQGYNEKLFF; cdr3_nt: TGTGCCAGCAGTGAACAGGGGTATAATGAAAAACTGTTTTTT
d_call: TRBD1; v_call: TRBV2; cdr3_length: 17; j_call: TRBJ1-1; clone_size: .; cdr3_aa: CASRSGTGDGWNTEAFF; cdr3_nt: TGTGCCAGCAGATCCGGGACAGGGGATGGATGGAACACTGAAGCTTTCTTT
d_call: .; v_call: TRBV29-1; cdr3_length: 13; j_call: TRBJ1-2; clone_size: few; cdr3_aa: CSVEENQGLGYTF; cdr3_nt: TGCAGCGTTGAGGAAAATCAGGGGTTGGGCTACACCTTC